Following are 18 T cell receptor beta chains from one sample sequenced in a study of cytomegalovirus exposure and HLA in healthy donors. The study ran its PCR with 60 Vbeta and 13 Jbeta primers. Clones were sequenced by immunoSEQ multiplex PCR, and TCRdb holds only the in-frame ones, with some missing. The sample has 100,000 to 150,000 clones, about 63% seen once. Sequenced: PBMCs. Receptors were obtained from a young man in good health and CMV-seropositive.

This rearrangement joins TRBV20-1 to TRBJ1-2, with D unclear. V gave up 1 base and J gave up 4 bases, with 4 bases separating them. This CDR3 has 11 amino acids. Germline loops: CDR1 DFQATT, CDR2 SNEGSKA (reference sequence). The CDR3 is CSARVSYGYTF. For the CDR3, the DNA is TGCAGTGCTAGAGTTAGCTATGGCTACACCTTC.

The V call is TRBV5-1, the J call TRBJ1-1; possibly TRBD1 for D (5 bases). CDR1 and CDR2 (germline): SGHRS, YFSETQ. This CDR3 is built from 14 residues. The V gene lost 0 bases and the J gene lost 4 bases, with 10 bases spanning the gap. This CDR3 reads CASSLVGGSTEAFF. The CDR3 DNA reads as TGCGCCAGCAGCTTGGTGGGGGGGAGCACTGAAGCTTTCTTT.

The chain employs TRBV14 and TRBJ2-1; 8 bases are a match to TRBD2. This CDR3 is built from 17 residues. Unmatched junction bases numbered 13, after V lost 6 bases and J lost 3 bases. Germline assignment: CDR1 SGHDN and CDR2 FVKESK. This chain's CDR3 is CASSYYPGTRVYNEQFF. The CDR3 bases are TGTGCCAGCAGTTACTATCCCGGGACTAGAGTCTACAATGAGCAGTTCTTC.

The gene calls are TRBV4-3 and TRBJ2-6, with 7 bases that match TRBD1. Germline V gives CDR1 LGHNA, CDR2 YSLEER. V shed 2 bases and J 0 bases; nucleotides not matched to a gene: 7. The CDR3 has 18 residues. The CDR3 DNA follows: TGCGCCAGCAGCCAACGGACAGGTCATAGCTCTGGGGCCAACGTCCTGACTTTC. Amino acids: CASSQRTGHSSGANVLTF.

The chain is built from TRBV13 and TRBJ1-2; D perhaps matches TRBD1 (6 bases). V shed 2 bases and J shed 5 bases, with 15 bases lying between them. The CDR3 is 15 amino acids. CDR1 and CDR2 (germline): PRHDT, FYEKMQ (reference sequence). CDR3 protein: CASSLSGRGTYGYTF. The CDR3 DNA reads as TGTGCCAGCAGCTTAAGCGGCAGGGGTACATATGGCTACACCTTC.

This chain links TRBV6-1 with TRBJ1-5; perhaps TRBD1 as D (6 bases). The germline V and J ends were trimmed by 0 bases and 4 bases, with 13 bases remaining between them. This CDR3 has 16 residues. Germline V gene data show CDR1 as MNHNS and CDR2 as SASEGT. Here the CDR3 reads CASSEAAGEGNQPQHF. DNA for the CDR3: TGTGCCAGCAGTGAAGCGGCAGGGGAGGGAAATCAGCCCCAGCATTTT.

Here the CDR3 reads CASRWGVDEKLFF. In DNA, the CDR3 is TGCGCCAGCAGGTGGGGGGTTGATGAAAAACTGTTTTTT. V and J are TRBV5-1 and TRBJ1-4; perhaps TRBD1 as D (5 bases). CDR3 length equals 13 residues. Germline V gives CDR1 SGHRS, CDR2 YFSETQ. Trimming left V 5 bases short and J 6 bases short, with 11 bases between.

The V call is TRBV2, the J call TRBJ1-1; no clear D gene. The ends were cut back, 0 bases at V and 11 bases at J, with 19 bases in the middle. The CDR3 length is 15 residues. Germline CDR1 is SNHLY and CDR2 is FYNNEI. The CDR3 region is CASSEASIGVRGAFF. The DNA of the CDR3 is TGTGCCAGCAGTGAAGCGTCAATCGGGGTCCGCGGCGCTTTCTTT.

This clone was counted a few times. The rearrangement uses TRBV4-2 and TRBJ1-4; D remains unclear. This CDR3 is built from 15 residues. Germline CDR1 LGHNA, CDR2 YNFKEQ. Trimming left V 1 base short and J 4 bases short, with 10 bases between. CDR3: CASSQAGRRNEKLFF. CDR3 coding DNA: TGTGCCAGCAGCCAAGCAGGTCGTCGTAATGAAAAACTGTTTTTT.

As DNA, the CDR3 is TGTGCCAGCAGCCTCACGTTGAGGGCGGGAGAGACGCAGTATTTT. Its protein is CASSLTLRAGETQYF. The chain joins TRBV7-3 to TRBJ2-3; TRBD2 aligns across 7 bases. The V gene's germline CDR1 is SGHTA and CDR2 FQGTGA. V gave up 5 bases and J gave up 9 bases; unmatched junction bases: 14. CDR3 length: 15 amino acids.

The rearrangement joins TRBV7-2 to TRBJ2-5, with TRBD2 matching 7 bases. CDR3 length equals 15 residues. Germline loops: CDR1 SGHTA, CDR2 FQGNSA. The V segment lost 2 bases and the J segment 5 bases; nucleotides outside the gene matches: 8. This CDR3 is CASSLTPGGRETQYF. The CDR3 nucleotides are TGTGCCAGCAGCTTAACACCGGGAGGTAGGGAGACCCAGTACTTC.

This clone appeared a few times. This chain uses TRBV28 with TRBJ2-1; TRBD2 matches at 12 bases. Unmatched junction bases numbered 10, after V lost 5 bases and J lost 5 bases. In germline, CDR1 is MDHEN, CDR2 SYDVKM. This CDR3 region has 17 residues. The CDR3 region is CASSLAGGAGVHNEQFF. CDR3 nucleotides: TGTGCCAGCAGTCTAGCGGGAGGGGCGGGTGTGCACAATGAGCAGTTCTTC.

The sample holds a few counts of this clone. V usage is TRBV18 and J usage is TRBJ1-3; D might be TRBD1 (5 bases). V lost 4 bases and J lost 4, with 11 bases in between. The CDR3 sequence is 14 residues long. CDR1 is KGHSH, CDR2 LQKENI, per germline. Written as DNA, the CDR3 is TGTGCCAGCTCACAGGGGCTTGCGGGAAACACCATATATTTT. This codes for CASSQGLAGNTIYF. Together with reference TRBV18 and TRBJ1-3, the CDR3 gives the full variable domain: NAGVMQNPRHLVRRRGQEARLRCSPMKGHSHVYWYRQLPEEGLKFMVYLQKENIIDESGMPKERFSAEFPKEGPSILRIQQVVRGDSAAYFCASSQGLAGNTIYFGEGSWLTVV.

This chain joins TRBV11-1 and TRBJ2-3, with 8 bases matching TRBD1. The V gene's germline CDR1 is SGHAT and CDR2 FQDESV (reference sequence). Trimming at V came to 2 bases and at J to 4 bases, leaving 8 bases not matched to a gene. The length of the CDR3 is 16 residues. In DNA, the CDR3 is TGTGCCAGCAGCTTAAGCAGGGGGCCCCCCCCAGATACGCAGTATTTT. Amino acids: CASSLSRGPPPDTQYF.

This CDR3 is CASSLDRGPYEQYF. CDR3 coding DNA: TGTGCCAGCAGCTTAGACAGGGGCCCCTACGAGCAGTACTTC. The chain employs TRBV7-9 and TRBJ2-7; 7 nucleotides align to TRBD1. The CDR3 loop spans 14 amino acids. The germline V gene encodes CDR1 SEHNR and CDR2 FQNEAQ (reference sequence). V was clipped by 1 base and J by 2 bases; unmatched bases: 2.

This chain uses TRBV10-3 with TRBJ2-7; D not resolved. V was shortened by 2 bases and J by 4 bases, with 6 bases between the two germline ends. Germline V gives CDR1 ENHRY, CDR2 SYGVKD. The CDR3 loop spans 12 amino acids. This CDR3 reads CAISEGQYEQYF. As DNA, the CDR3 is TGTGCCATCAGTGAGGGGCAGTACGAGCAGTACTTC.

The chain recombines TRBV5-4 with TRBJ2-3; possibly TRBD2 for D (5 bases). The germline V gene encodes CDR1 SGHNT and CDR2 YYREEE (reference sequence). The CDR3 spans 18 residues. V was pared by 0 bases and J by 7 bases, with 24 bases between. This CDR3 reads CASSLGGLRVSGVYTQYF. Written as DNA, the CDR3 is TGTGCCAGCAGCTTGGGAGGGCTACGAGTATCGGGCGTTTATACGCAGTATTTT.

The chain recombines TRBV7-3 with TRBJ2-3; D not resolved. The CDR3 sequence is 13 residues long. Trimming cost V 5 bases and J 6 bases, with 12 bases left between them. Germline V CDR1 and CDR2: SGHTA, FQGTGA. The CDR3 loop reads CASSPMIWDTQYF. The CDR3 DNA reads as TGTGCCAGCAGCCCTATGATTTGGGATACGCAGTATTTT. The whole variable domain, remainder taken from reference TRBV7-3 and TRBJ2-3, is GAGVSQTPSNKVTEKGKYVELRCDPISGHTALYWYRQSLGQGPEFLIYFQGTGAADDSGLPNDRFFAVRPEGSVSTLKIQRTERGDSAVYLCASSPMIWDTQYFGPGTRLTVL.